This paragraph covers one T cell receptor beta chain sequence. As yet, its antigen is unknown. V shed 4 bases, J shed 3 bases, and the junction held 4 bases outside the gene matches. Germline V gene lookup returns CDR1 MGHRA and CDR2 YSYEKL. The CDR3 has 14 amino acids. These data belong to a study of cytomegalovirus exposure and HLA in healthy donors. Points from the study as a whole: The listing of about 150 TCR beta chains classed them as cytomegalovirus-associated.

Primers for the PCR totalled 60 Vbeta and 13 Jbeta. The method was immunoSEQ multiplex PCR; TCRdb's version includes in-frame clones alone and lacks a portion of them. The data hold roughly 81,000 clones, with around 77% observed a single time. Sequenced: PBMCs. The V and J genes are TRBV4-1 and TRBJ2-5, with 8 bases matching TRBD2. The sequence derives from a boy younger than 18 in good health and CMV-seronegative. The CDR3 loop reads CASSPGLAKETQYF. CDR3 nucleotide sequence: TGCGCCAGCAGCCCCGGACTAGCAAAAGAGACCCAGTACTTC.